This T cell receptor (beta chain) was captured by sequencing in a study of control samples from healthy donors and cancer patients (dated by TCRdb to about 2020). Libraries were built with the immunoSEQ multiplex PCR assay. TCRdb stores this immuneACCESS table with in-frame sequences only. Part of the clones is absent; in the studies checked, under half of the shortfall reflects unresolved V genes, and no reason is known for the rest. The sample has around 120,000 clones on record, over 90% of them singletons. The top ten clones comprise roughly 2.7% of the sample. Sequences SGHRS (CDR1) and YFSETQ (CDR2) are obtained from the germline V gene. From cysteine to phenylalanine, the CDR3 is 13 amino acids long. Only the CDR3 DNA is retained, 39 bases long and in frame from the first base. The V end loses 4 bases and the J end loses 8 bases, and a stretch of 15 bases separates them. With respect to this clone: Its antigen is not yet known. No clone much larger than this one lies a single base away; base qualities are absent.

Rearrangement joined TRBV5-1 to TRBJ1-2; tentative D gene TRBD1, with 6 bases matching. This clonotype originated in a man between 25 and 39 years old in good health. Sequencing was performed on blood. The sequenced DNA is TGCGCCAGCAGCCCCGCAGGGGCTAGGGGCTACACCTTC. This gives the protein CASSPAGARGYTF.